This T cell receptor beta chain was sequenced during a study of OX40 agonist ivuxolimab in advanced cancers. At the level of the study: As their treatment, patients were administered ivuxolimab, an agonistic anti-OX40 (CD134) antibody. The group had a mean age of about 64 years, ranged from about 20 to 90, and was 80% to 90% male.

Profiled with immunoSEQ multiplex PCR; TCRdb holds only in-frame clones, not every one. The table lists under 25,000 clones, 60% to 80% of them singletons. V lost 0 bases and J 0 bases, leaving 12 bases between the germline ends. CDR1 and CDR2 from the germline V gene are MGHRA and YSYEKL. This CDR3 is 17 amino acids long. The material was CD4+ or CD8+ T cells sorted from blood, obtained in a trial of the OX40 agonist ivuxolimab. This receptor was taken from an adult with an advanced solid tumor such as melanoma, head and neck, liver or kidney cancer. This rearrangement joins TRBV4-1 to TRBJ1-3; no clear D gene. CDR3 loop: CASSQDRTRFSGNTIYF. The CDR3 DNA sequence: TGCGCCAGCAGCCAAGATCGGACCCGCTTCTCTGGAAACACCATATATTTT.